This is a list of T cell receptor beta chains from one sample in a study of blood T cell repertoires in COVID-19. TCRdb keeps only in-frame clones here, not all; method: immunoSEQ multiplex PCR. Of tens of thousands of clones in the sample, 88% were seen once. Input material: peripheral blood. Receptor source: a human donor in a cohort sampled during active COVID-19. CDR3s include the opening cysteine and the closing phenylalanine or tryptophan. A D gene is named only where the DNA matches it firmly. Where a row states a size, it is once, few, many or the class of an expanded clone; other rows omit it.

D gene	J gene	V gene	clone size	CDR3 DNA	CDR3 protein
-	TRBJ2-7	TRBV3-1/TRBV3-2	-	TGTGCCAGCAGCCAAGAAGCATCTAAGCGGACCTACGAGCAGTACTTC	CASSQEASKRTYEQYF
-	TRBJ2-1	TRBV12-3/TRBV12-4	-	TGTGCCAGCAGTTTAGGAGGTTTAAATGAGCAGTTCTTC	CASSLGGLNEQFF
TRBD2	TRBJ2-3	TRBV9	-	TGTGCCAGCAGCCCGCGGACTAGCGAGACCACGCAGTATTTT	CASSPRTSETTQYF
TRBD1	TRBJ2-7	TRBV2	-	TGTGCCAGCAGTGCGAGGACAGGGGCGTCCTACGAGCAGTACTTC	CASSARTGASYEQYF
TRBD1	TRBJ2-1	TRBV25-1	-	TGTGCCAGCAGTGGACAGGGAGTCAACTACAATGAGCAGTTCTTC	CASSGQGVNYNEQFF
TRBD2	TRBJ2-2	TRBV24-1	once	TGTGCCACCAGTGACCCAGCGGGAGCCAACACCGGGGAGCTGTTTTTT	CATSDPAGANTGELFF
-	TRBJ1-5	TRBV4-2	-	TGTGCCAGCAGCCAAGGAGAACTTAGCAATCAGCCCCAGCATTTT	CASSQGELSNQPQHF
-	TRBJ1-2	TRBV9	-	TGTGCCAGCAGCGTAGAGGTTCAGGGGATCAACTATGGCTACACCTTC	CASSVEVQGINYGYTF
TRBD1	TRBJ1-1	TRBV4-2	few	TGTGCCAGCAGCCGAGAACAGGGGCTCGGGAACACTGAAGCTTTCTTT	CASSREQGLGNTEAFF
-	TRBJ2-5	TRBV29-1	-	TGCAGCGTTGTAATTAGCGGACAAGAGACCCAGTACTTC	CSVVISGQETQYF
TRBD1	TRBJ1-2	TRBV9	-	TGTGCCAGCAGCGGGGGACAGGGTCGTGGTGGCTACACCTTC	CASSGGQGRGGYTF
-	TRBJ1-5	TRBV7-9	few	TGTGCCAGCAGCTTAGTAGGACAGCCCGACGGGCCCCAGCATTTT	CASSLVGQPDGPQHF
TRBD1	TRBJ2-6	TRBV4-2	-	TGTGCCAGCAGCCAAAGTAAGGGACAGGTACTCTCTGGGGCCAACGTCCTGACTTTC	CASSQSKGQVLSGANVLTF
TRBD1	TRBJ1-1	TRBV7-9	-	TGTGCCAGCAGCACCCCCGGGACAGGGGGCGCGAGCACTGAAGCTTTCTTT	CASSTPGTGGASTEAFF
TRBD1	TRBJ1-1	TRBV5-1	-	TGCGCCAGCAGCCGACAGGGGAACACTGAAGCTTTCTTT	CASSRQGNTEAFF
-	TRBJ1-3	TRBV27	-	TGTGCCAGCAGTTTACTTCCGACAGGTCAAAACACCATATATTTT	CASSLLPTGQNTIYF
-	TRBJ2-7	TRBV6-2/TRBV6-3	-	TGTGCCAGCAGTCACCGGGACTTTTACGAGCAGTACTTC	CASSHRDFYEQYF
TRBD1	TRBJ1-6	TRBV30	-	TGTGCCTGGAGTGGGGGACAGGGAAATTCACCCCTCCACTTT	CAWSGGQGNSPLHF
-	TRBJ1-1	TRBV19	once	TGTGCCAGTCTTGGGCTATTGAGAGGGACTGAAGCTTTCTTT	CASLGLLRGTEAFF
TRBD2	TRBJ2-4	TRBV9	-	TGTGCCAGCAGCGGACCGCCAGGGAGGGGTAGGAACATTCAGTACTTC	CASSGPPGRGRNIQYF
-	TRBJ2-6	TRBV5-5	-	TGTGCCAGCAGCTTGTGGTTCGGTGGGGCCAACGTCCTGACTTTC	CASSLWFGGANVLTF
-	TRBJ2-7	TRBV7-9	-	TGTGCCAGCAGCTTGGGATGGGGGGGCGGCGAGCAGTACTTC	CASSLGWGGGEQYF
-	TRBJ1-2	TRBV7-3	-	TGTGCCAGCAGCCAAGGGGGTAGTGGCTACACCTTC	CASSQGGSGYTF
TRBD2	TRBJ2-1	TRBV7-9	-	TGTGCCAGCAGAAGCGGGGGGGCGATCCCCTACAATGAGCAGTTCTTC	CASRSGGAIPYNEQFF
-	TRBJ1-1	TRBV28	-	TGTGCCAGCAGTCCTCCGACAGGAGGGAACACTGAAGCTTTCTTT	CASSPPTGGNTEAFF
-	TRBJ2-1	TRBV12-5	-	TGTGCTAGTGGTTTGGTACTTGGGGGGGGGCCCGCCAATGAGCAGTTCTTC	CASGLVLGGGPANEQFF
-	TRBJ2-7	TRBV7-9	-	TGTGCCATCTCGTTACAGGGATCCGAGCAGTACTTC	CAISLQGSEQYF
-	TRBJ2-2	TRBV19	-	TGTGCCAGTAGTATAGTGGCATCCAACACCGGGGAGCTGTTTTTT	CASSIVASNTGELFF
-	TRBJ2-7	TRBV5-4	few	TGTGCCAGCAGCCCCGGAATGCCGGGGGAGCAGTACTTC	CASSPGMPGEQYF
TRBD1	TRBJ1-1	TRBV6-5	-	TGTGCCAGCAGCCGGGACAGGGAGGCCACTGAAGCTTTCTTT	CASSRDREATEAFF
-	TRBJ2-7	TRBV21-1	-	TGTGCCAGCAGCTCAATCCCCCTAGAGTACGAGCAGTACTTC	CASSSIPLEYEQYF
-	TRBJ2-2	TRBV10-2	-	TGCGCCAGCAGTGACGCGGGTCATAACACCGGGGAGCTGTTTTTT	CASSDAGHNTGELFF
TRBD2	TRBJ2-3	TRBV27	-	TGTGCCAGCAGCCATGGACTAGCGTTGCCAGATACGCAGTATTTT	CASSHGLALPDTQYF
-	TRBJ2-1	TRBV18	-	TGTGCCAGCTCACTTACCGGGAGCTCCTACAATGAGCAGTTCTTC	CASSLTGSSYNEQFF
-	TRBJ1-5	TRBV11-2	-	TGTGCCAGCAGCTTAGATGGCCGACTGCCCCAGCATTTT	CASSLDGRLPQHF
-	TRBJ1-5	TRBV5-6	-	TGTGCCAGCAGCCACCAGGGCATTTTATATAGCAATCAGCCCCAGCATTTT	CASSHQGILYSNQPQHF
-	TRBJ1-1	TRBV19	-	TGTGCCAGCAGTATGGGGCTGAACACTGAAGCTTTCTTT	CASSMGLNTEAFF
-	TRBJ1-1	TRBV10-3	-	TGTGCCATCAGTGATGGAGACAGAGAAGCTTTCTTT	CAISDGDREAFF
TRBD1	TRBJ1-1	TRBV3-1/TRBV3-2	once	TGTGCCAGCAGCAACAACAGGGGTTCCACTGAAGCTTTCTTT	CASSNNRGSTEAFF
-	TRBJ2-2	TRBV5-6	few	TGTGCCAGCAGCTCCAACAGGGAACTCACCGGGGAGCTGTTTTTT	CASSSNRELTGELFF
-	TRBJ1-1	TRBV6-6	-	TGTGCCAGCAGCCACCCCGGGAACACTGAAGCTTTCTTT	CASSHPGNTEAFF
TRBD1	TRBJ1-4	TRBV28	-	TGTGCCAGCAGTCCTGGACAGGGCGCTTCAGGATCCGAAAAACTGTTTTTT	CASSPGQGASGSEKLFF
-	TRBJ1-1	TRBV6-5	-	TGTGCCAGCAGTTACGGGGCAGGAACTGAAGCTTTCTTT	CASSYGAGTEAFF
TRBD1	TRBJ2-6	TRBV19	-	TGTGCCAGTACCGCACGCCCGGGACAGATTAGTTCCTCGATCTCTGGGGCCAACGTCCTGACTTTC	CASTARPGQISSSISGANVLTF
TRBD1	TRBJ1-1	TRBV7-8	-	TGTGCCAGCAGCTACTGGACAGGGGTGTCCACTGAAGCTTTCTTT	CASSYWTGVSTEAFF
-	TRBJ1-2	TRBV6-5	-	TGTGCCAGCACCTCCTCGGCGGCGCTTAACTATGGCTACACCTTC	CASTSSAALNYGYTF
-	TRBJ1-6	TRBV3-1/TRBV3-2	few	TGTGCCAGCAGCCTTTCCCCCGTGAGGTCACCCCTCCACTTT	CASSLSPVRSPLHF
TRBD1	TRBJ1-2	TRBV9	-	TGTGCCAGCAGCCGTCAGGGGGCCTACTATGGCTACACCTTC	CASSRQGAYYGYTF
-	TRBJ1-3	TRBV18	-	TGTGCCAGCTCACCACCAGAGTTACTCTCTGGAAACACCATATATTTT	CASSPPELLSGNTIYF
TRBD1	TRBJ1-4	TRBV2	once	TGTGCCAGCAGTAAGGACAGGTCCCATGAAAAACTGTTTTTT	CASSKDRSHEKLFF
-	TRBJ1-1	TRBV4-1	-	TGCGCCAGCAGCCCCCCGGCAGGTTCAATGACTGAAGCTTTCTTT	CASSPPAGSMTEAFF
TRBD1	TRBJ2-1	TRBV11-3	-	TGTGCCAGCAGCTCCGGACAGGGTAGCGACAATGAGCAGTTCTTC	CASSSGQGSDNEQFF
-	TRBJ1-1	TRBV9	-	TGTGCCAGCAGCGGACTTAGCGGAGGTGGGACTGAAGCTTTCTTT	CASSGLSGGGTEAFF
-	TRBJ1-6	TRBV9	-	TGTGCCAGCAGCTCACACCCGGGTTCTCATAATTCACCCCTCCACTTT	CASSSHPGSHNSPLHF
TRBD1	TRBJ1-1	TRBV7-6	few	TGTGCCAGCAGCTTAGGGGGACAGGGTGGGACTGAAGCTTTCTTT	CASSLGGQGGTEAFF
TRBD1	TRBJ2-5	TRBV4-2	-	TGTGCCAGCAGCCAAGGGAACAGGGGTAGGGAAGAGACCCAGTACTTC	CASSQGNRGREETQYF
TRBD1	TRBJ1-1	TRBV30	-	TGTGCCTGGAGAGGGGGCGCAACTGAAGCTTTCTTT	CAWRGGATEAFF
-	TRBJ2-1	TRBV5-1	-	TGCGCCAGCAGCTCCGAAAGGGTAGGGGGTGTCAATGAGCAGTTCTTC	CASSSERVGGVNEQFF
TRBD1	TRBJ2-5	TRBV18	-	TGTGCCAGCTCACCGGGACAGGAGGAGACCCAGTACTTC	CASSPGQEETQYF